The entry below gives a single TCR beta chain sequence along with its context. The entry originates in a study of blood T cell repertoires in COVID-19. Study overall: Both acute and convalescent COVID-19 samples were obtained from the United States, Italy and Spain. T cells, B-cell-depleted T cells, or PBMCs provided the cDNA or gDNA that served as material.

The CDR3 runs to 13 residues. V lost 6 bases and J 8 bases, leaving 14 bases between the germline ends. Germline values: CDR1 MNHEY, CDR2 SVGAGI. In the original analysis: Nucleated cell number was recorded as an estimate derived from reference gene primer amplification. Data came from immunoSEQ multiplex PCR; TCRdb stores just in-frame clones and leaves some out. V, J and clone size reflect that table, while D and trimming were determined from the DNA. There are about 46,000 clones in the sample; over 70% occur only once, and approximately 15% lies in the top ten. This chain connects TRBV6-5 to TRBJ2-1; D might be TRBD1 (6 bases). The specimen sequenced was peripheral blood. The clonotype was recovered from a human donor in a cohort sampled during active COVID-19. The chain's CDR3 is CASRRQALDEQFF. The CDR3 DNA reads as TGTGCCAGCAGAAGACAGGCCTTGGATGAGCAGTTCTTC.